What follows describes a single TCR beta chain. The target of this receptor is not known. A read error is possible here, since a much larger clone lies one base away. These data come from a study of T cells in Graves' hyperthyroidism and ophthalmopathy (dated by TCRdb to between 2019 and 2020). Regarding the complete study: Peripheral blood samples were taken at the time of initial diagnosis, prior to any treatment. The study also compared thyroid tissue and blood T-cell repertoires from more than five Graves' hyperthyroidism patients. Prospective prediction of ophthalmopathy was tested in an independent validation cohort consisting of 18 hyperthyroidism patients and about 17 patients who later progressed to ophthalmopathy. A discovery cohort of approximately 97 patients, approximately 45 with Graves' ophthalmopathy and 55 to 60 with stable Graves' hyperthyroidism, was used to find distinguishing TCR V-J signatures. TCR Vbeta CDR3 sequencing of 135 peripheral blood samples (around 45 ophthalmopathy, about 75 hyperthyroidism and roughly 17 progressor patients) is reported in the paper. After blood sampling, hyperthyroidism patients were treated with methimazole at a starting dose of 30 mg daily, and ophthalmopathy patients were treated with high-dose intravenous methylprednisolone. The 90 to 100 discovery patients were randomly divided into training and test sets at a 7:3 ratio.

What the research found in general, with its limitations: Blood samples also contained most of the expanded thyroid clonotypes (frequency above 0.001), which suggests that blood repertoires may reflect thyroid immune responses. In validation, the model predicted progression to ophthalmopathy with roughly 70% sensitivity and roughly 72% specificity, a median of 6.5 months before onset. Ophthalmopathy was separated from stable hyperthyroidism by a 13 V-J signature model, with about 86% sensitivity and about 81% specificity obtained in cross-validation and 80%/75% obtained in testing. Sample size was not statistically predetermined, and investigators were not blinded to group allocation.

The TCR beta CDR3 regions were amplified from RNA transcripts. A first-round RT-PCR of the TCR CDR3 used the HTBI primer set with the Qiagen OneStep RT-PCR kit. A second multiplex PCR round built the libraries, followed by size selection and purification. Paired-end sequencing of the libraries was performed with 100 bp reads on an Illumina HiSeq2000. Turning to the authors' computational methods: SOAPnuke was used to process the raw data, throwing out any read that contained adapters or uncalled bases, had a mean Phred below 15, or lacked an exact constant-primer or identifier match. COPE v1.2.5 was used to merge the high-quality paired reads, and each unique nucleotide sequence was defined as a clonotype. Clonotypes were aligned to IMGT TRBV, TRBD and TRBJ reference segments using MiTCR v1.1. Only V-J combinations with frequency above 0.0001, covering 99% to 99.2% of repertoires, were analysed. The TCS score was defined as the ratio of F50 (clonal expansion) to E x V (chaos), calculated using BLOSUM62-based TCRdist between CDR3 peptides within each V-J. Welch's t-statistics and random forest reduced roughly 530 V-J features to under 15, which were used in a naive Bayes classifier (R e1071). Thyroid-blood repertoire similarity was quantified with the Morisita-Horn index. Through fastp at Q25 and MiXCR, TCRdb rebuilt clones from the public reads, retaining in-frame beta chains. When rows share a CDR3 protein, they turn into one entry using the most common DNA and genes. TCRdb, not the authors, supplied the V and J calls. For this sample there are around 610,000 distinct CDR3 sequences; 14% to 15% appear just once. About 3.9% of the sample belongs to the ten largest clones.

The CDR3 starts with the cysteine, ends with the phenylalanine, and has 15 residues. Just the 45-base CDR3 DNA is kept, in frame starting at base 1. The germline V gene supplies CDR1 KGHDR and CDR2 SFDVKD. The V and J ends are trimmed by 2 bases and 2 bases, leaving 11 bases between them. In the ophthalmopathy patients, disease was moderately to severely active, with a Clinical Activity Score of 3 or more, a NOSPECS grade of 4 or more, and a duration of less than 3 months. Exclusion was applied to patients with uncontrolled infections, other autoimmune diseases, pregnancy or lactation. Diagnoses relied on clinical symptoms, serum thyroxine and TRAb, thyroid ultrasound and orbital computed tomography. PBMCs were separated from 8 to 10 ml of fresh peripheral blood using Ficoll-Paque density gradient centrifugation. Trizol reagent was used to extract total RNA, and RNA quality was then checked on an Agilent 2100 Bioanalyzer.

The receptor was derived from a woman between 40 and 50 years old with Graves' ophthalmopathy. The V gene is TRBV24-1 and the J gene is TRBJ2-5; the D gene assignment is perhaps TRBD1 or TRBD2, with each matching 5 bases. Sample: blood. The sequence in DNA is TGTGCCACCAGTGATTCCCCGGGGCAACAAGAGACCCAGTACTTC. This sequence encodes CATSDSPGQQETQYF.